This TCR beta chain was obtained from a study of cytomegalovirus exposure and HLA in healthy donors. Germline CDR1 reads MGHRA; CDR2 reads YSYEKL. The CDR3 runs 15 residues. V lost 4 bases and J lost 6; bases outside the gene matches: 5. This clone has a single count. Its antigen is unknown. The donors were part of the validation cohort of roughly 130 subjects. That cohort was separate from the first cohort, which comprised about 730 subjects. Sequenced by immunoSEQ multiplex PCR; TCRdb stores in-frame clones only, minus some. The repertoire holds some 130,000 clones, with approximately 94% as singletons. The study, taken as a whole, reports: Published work reported that the classifier diagnosed cytomegalovirus status with high specificity and sensitivity.

The specimen was PBMCs. The chain recombines TRBV4-1 with TRBJ2-1, with 11 nucleotides matching TRBD2. The receptor's source is a man aged 18 to 30 in good health and CMV-seropositive. CDR3 sequence (DNA): TGCGCCAGCAGCCTGACTAGCGGGATGAGCAATGAGCAGTTCTTC. It codes for CASSLTSGMSNEQFF.